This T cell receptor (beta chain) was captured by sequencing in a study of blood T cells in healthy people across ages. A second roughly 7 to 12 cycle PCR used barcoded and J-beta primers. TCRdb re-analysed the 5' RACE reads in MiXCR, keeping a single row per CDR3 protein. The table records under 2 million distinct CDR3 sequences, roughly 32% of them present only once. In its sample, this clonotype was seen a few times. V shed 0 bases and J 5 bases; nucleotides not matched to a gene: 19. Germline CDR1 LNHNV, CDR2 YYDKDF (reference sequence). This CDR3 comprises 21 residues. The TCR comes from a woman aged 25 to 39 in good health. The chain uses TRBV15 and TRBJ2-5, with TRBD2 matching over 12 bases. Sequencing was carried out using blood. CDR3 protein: CATSRDRGLEASGGARETQYF. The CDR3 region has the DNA TGTGCCACCAGCAGAGACAGGGGGCTTGAGGCTAGCGGGGGGGCCCGTGAGACCCAGTACTTC. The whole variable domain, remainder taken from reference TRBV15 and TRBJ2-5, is DAMVIQNPRYQVTQFGKPVTLSCSQTLNHNVMYWYQQKSSQAPKLLFHYYDKDFNNEADTPDNFQSRRPNTSFCFLDIRSPGLGDTAMYLCATSRDRGLEASGGARETQYFGPGTRLLVL.